A selection of T cell receptor beta chains follows, all from one sample in a study of blood T cell repertoires in COVID-19. Sequencing was performed with immunoSEQ multiplex PCR; in TCRdb, only in-frame clones are kept and a portion is missing. Here the sample spans about 400,000 clones, around 90% being singletons. Source material: PBMCs or T cells enriched from blood (not recorded which). Receptors originate from a woman in her late teens or twenties with acute COVID-19. Each CDR3 is given with its conserved first and last residue. D genes are given only for firm matches. Expanded clones are given a class, and other clones once, few, many or no size at all.

size | J | V | D | DNA | CDR3
- | TRBJ2-7 | TRBV28 | TRBD1 | TGTGCCAGCAGCCAGTTGCGACAGGGGAGGTACGAGCAGTACTTC | CASSQLRQGRYEQYF
- | TRBJ1-1 | TRBV6-6 | TRBD1 | TGTGCCAGCATTCAAACAGGGGGTGGCACTGAAGCTTTCTTT | CASIQTGGGTEAFF
- | TRBJ1-5 | TRBV27 | TRBD1 | TGTGCCAGCAGTCGGACAGGGGCGATTGGCCAGCCCCAGCATTTT | CASSRTGAIGQPQHF
- | TRBJ1-3 | TRBV5-5 | TRBD1 | TGTGCCAGCAGCCGTACTGGACAGGGCTCTGGAAACACCATATATTTT | CASSRTGQGSGNTIYF
- | TRBJ2-1 | TRBV24-1 | TRBD1 | TGTGCCACCAGTGATTTCGGACAGGGGAACTCCTACAATGAGCAGTTCTTC | CATSDFGQGNSYNEQFF
- | TRBJ1-5 | TRBV27 | - | TGTGCCAGCAGTTTGGGAGGTCAGCCCCAGCATTTT | CASSLGGQPQHF
- | TRBJ2-7 | TRBV9 | - | TGTGCCAGCAGCGTGAGACCGGATAGCGGTGGAAGGGGGCAGTACTTC | CASSVRPDSGGRGQYF
few | TRBJ1-5 | TRBV19 | - | TGTGCCAGTAGTATTGGAGATCAGCCCCAGCATTTT | CASSIGDQPQHF
- | TRBJ2-7 | TRBV3-1/TRBV3-2 | TRBD1 | TGTGCCAGCAGCCAGACAGGGTCCTACGAGCAGTACTTC | CASSQTGSYEQYF
once | TRBJ2-7 | TRBV6-4 | - | TGTGCCAGCAGTCCTCGGACTTCCTACGAGCAGTACTTC | CASSPRTSYEQYF
- | TRBJ2-3 | TRBV18 | - | TGTGCCAGCTCACCCCGGGGGAGCACAGATACGCAGTATTTT | CASSPRGSTDTQYF
- | TRBJ2-2 | TRBV7-7 | TRBD1 | TGTGCCAGCAGCCGGGACAGGGGTGACACCGGGGAGCTGTTTTTT | CASSRDRGDTGELFF
- | TRBJ2-3 | TRBV7-9 | - | TGTGCCAGCTCCAGGGGGGTTAGCACAGATACGCAGTATTTT | CASSRGVSTDTQYF
- | TRBJ2-7 | TRBV7-9 | TRBD1 | TGTGCCAGCACCTCCGGGACAGCCTACGAGCAGTACTTC | CASTSGTAYEQYF
- | TRBJ2-3 | TRBV7-6 | TRBD1 | TGTGCCAGCAGCTGGACAGGGTCTAGCACAGATACGCAGTATTTT | CASSWTGSSTDTQYF
- | TRBJ1-4 | TRBV10-3 | - | TGTGCCACTACAGGCTCCACTAATGAAAAACTGTTTTTT | CATTGSTNEKLFF
- | TRBJ1-3 | TRBV9 | - | TGTGCCAGCAGCTTGACCCCGGACACAAACTCTGGAAACACCATATATTTT | CASSLTPDTNSGNTIYF
- | TRBJ1-1 | TRBV5-6 | - | TGTGCCAGCAGCTTGGGACACCCCGGGGTAGCTTTCTTT | CASSLGHPGVAFF
- | TRBJ1-4 | TRBV9 | - | TGTGCCAGCAATGGGGGGAGGGAGGGTGAAAAACTGTTTTTT | CASNGGREGEKLFF
- | TRBJ1-5 | TRBV9 | TRBD1 | TGTGCCAGCAGTACAGGGGGCCTGAATCAGCCCCAGCATTTT | CASSTGGLNQPQHF
- | TRBJ1-4 | TRBV4-3 | TRBD1 | TGCGCCAGCAGCCAAGAGCCGGGACAGGGAGGGTCGGGGGAAAAACTGTTTTTT | CASSQEPGQGGSGEKLFF
- | TRBJ2-5 | TRBV10-3 | - | TGTGCCATCAGGACTCCCCGTGAGACCCAGTACTTC | CAIRTPRETQYF